This TCR beta chain was sequenced in a study of somatic mutations in cytotoxic T cells in rheumatoid arthritis. Study at large: Right after diagnosis, and before any treatment had started, patient peripheral blood (under 34 ml EDTA) was drawn. Study-wide results and caveats: The targets (antigens) of the expanded CD8+ clones were not known. A largest CD8+ clone above 20% of CD8+ cells occurred in about an eighth of the roughly 65 patients. Significant differences in CD8+ T-cell clonality were not found between rheumatoid arthritis patients and healthy controls (age-matched).

The germline V gene encodes CDR1 SEHNR and CDR2 FQNEAQ (reference sequence). This CDR3 spans 14 amino acids. V shed 4 bases and J shed 3 bases, with 10 bases lying between them. Sequenced by immunoSEQ multiplex PCR; TCRdb stores in-frame clones only, minus some. Of just over 15,000 clones in the sample, 70% to 75% are singletons; the top ten hold 11% to 15%. About this clone itself: Its target is unknown.

The material sequenced was CD8+ T cells sorted from blood. The source of this sequence is an adult with rheumatoid arthritis. The chain is built from TRBV7-9 and TRBJ2-1; the D gene is possibly TRBD2 (5 bases). The CDR3 sequence: CASSSDSLYNEQFF. The CDR3, as DNA: TGTGCCAGCAGCTCGGACTCTCTCTACAATGAGCAGTTCTTC.